This T cell receptor (beta chain) was identified during a study of T cell changes during pregnancy in multiple sclerosis. Generated by immunoSEQ multiplex PCR, the TCRdb table keeps only in-frame clones and is missing some. This sample carries about 31,000 clones, roughly 89% of them seen once, and the ten largest clones take about 9.6%. CDR1 is MGHDK, CDR2 SYGVNS, per germline. The ends were cut back, 9 bases at V and 6 bases at J, with 14 bases in the middle. This CDR3 has 12 amino acids. Here the sequenced sample was CD8+ T cells from peripheral blood mononuclear cells, taken in the first trimester of pregnancy. This receptor was taken from a female donor with multiple sclerosis, enrolled in a pregnancy study. This sequence joins TRBV25-1 and TRBJ1-2, with D possibly being TRBD1 (5 bases). CDR3 coding DNA: TGTGCCAGTTATACAGGAGTCCATGGCTACACCTTC. It translates to CASYTGVHGYTF.